This TCR beta chain was obtained from a study of OX40 agonist ivuxolimab in advanced cancers. Looking at the study overall: The study enrolled dose-escalation patients with hepatocellular carcinoma, melanoma, renal cell or head and neck cancer. The study, taken as a whole, reports: Averaging showed that CD8+ T cells had more expanded clones than CD4+ did.

The CDR3 covers 13 residues. V was shortened by 5 bases and J by 4 bases, with 9 bases between the two germline ends. Germline V CDR1 and CDR2: SNHLY, FYNNEI. The protocol was immunoSEQ multiplex PCR, while the TCRdb copy is restricted to in-frame clones and leaves out a portion. The sample contains roughly 72,000 clones, around 94% of which appear only once. With regard to this clone: Its cognate antigen is unknown.

This chain connects TRBV2 to TRBJ1-5; TRBD1 might be the D (6 bases). This clonotype was sampled from an adult with an advanced solid tumor such as melanoma, head and neck, liver or kidney cancer. Sequences were derived from CD4+ or CD8+ T cells sorted from blood, sampled in a trial of the OX40 agonist ivuxolimab. The CDR3 is CASSLQGNQPQHF. In DNA, the CDR3 is TGTGCCAGCAGTTTGCAGGGGAATCAGCCCCAGCATTTT.